This is a list of T cell receptor beta chains from one sample in a study of shared clonotypes between healthy human individuals. Generated by immunoSEQ multiplex PCR, the TCRdb table keeps only in-frame clones and is missing some. The repertoire holds about 710,000 clones, with around 73% as singletons. The sequencing input was memory CD4+ T cells sorted from blood. The origin of the receptors is a woman aged 25 to 39 in good health. The CDR3 runs from the conserved cysteine through the conserved F or W. D genes are given only for firm matches. Clone size appears in some rows only: once, few, many, or a class for an expanded clone.

D gene	V gene	clone size	J gene	CDR3 DNA	CDR3 protein
TRBD1	TRBV30	-	TRBJ2-7	TGTGCCTGGGACACAGGGGGTCTTTACGAGCAGTACTTC	CAWDTGGLYEQYF
TRBD1	TRBV15	-	TRBJ2-3	TGTGCCACCAGCAGAGACGCGGGACAGGGAACAGATACGCAGTATTTT	CATSRDAGQGTDTQYF
TRBD2	TRBV5-1	-	TRBJ2-1	TGCGCCAGCAGCCAGGACAGCGGGGGCTACAATGAGCAGTTCTTC	CASSQDSGGYNEQFF
TRBD2	TRBV5-4	-	TRBJ2-7	TGTGCCAGCAGCCGTGGACTAAGCGGGAGTACCGGCGAGCAGTACTTC	CASSRGLSGSTGEQYF
TRBD2	TRBV2	-	TRBJ2-2	TGTGCCAGCAGGCAAGGACTAGCGGTCAACACCGGGGAGCTGTTTTTT	CASRQGLAVNTGELFF
TRBD1	TRBV29-1	few	TRBJ1-2	TGCAGCGCTGAGACAGGGAGGGGCTACACCTTC	CSAETGRGYTF
-	TRBV7-8	-	TRBJ2-5	TGTGCCAGCAGCCTAGGGACCGTCCAAGAGACCCAGTACTTC	CASSLGTVQETQYF
-	TRBV11-3	-	TRBJ2-1	TGTGCCAGCAGCTTAGATCCTATCCGTGAGCAGTTCTTC	CASSLDPIREQFF
-	TRBV6-1	few	TRBJ1-5	TGTGCCAGCAGTGCTGGCGAACATCAGCCCCAGCATTTT	CASSAGEHQPQHF
-	TRBV18	-	TRBJ1-4	TGTGCCAGCTCAACTAATGAAAAACTGTTTTTT	CASSTNEKLFF
TRBD1	TRBV19	once	TRBJ1-5	TGTGCCAGTAGTAACTACAGGGGCAGCAATCAGCCCCAGCATTTT	CASSNYRGSNQPQHF
-	TRBV6-5	many	TRBJ2-5	TGTGCCAGCAGTTTCGGGGCCGACAGTCAGACCCAGTACTTC	CASSFGADSQTQYF
-	TRBV5-1	few	TRBJ2-3	TGCGCCAGCAGCTTGGGTTTAGTGGCATCGGATACGCAGTATTTT	CASSLGLVASDTQYF
-	TRBV6-5	-	TRBJ1-1	TGTGCCAGCAGTTATATGAGGGCCACTGAAGCTTTCTTT	CASSYMRATEAFF
TRBD2	TRBV15	-	TRBJ2-1	TGTGCCACCAGCCGGCGGGAGAACACCTACAATGAGCAGTTCTTC	CATSRRENTYNEQFF
-	TRBV5-5	-	TRBJ2-7	TGTGCCAGCAGCTTGCATAAGACAGCTCCCCGGCCAGGCGAGCAGTACTTC	CASSLHKTAPRPGEQYF
-	TRBV4-1	once	TRBJ2-1	TGCGCCAGCAGCCAAGAACAAGGGGGCAATGAGCAGTTCTTC	CASSQEQGGNEQFF
-	TRBV29-1	-	TRBJ2-1	TGCAGCGCAGGGCTTAATGAGCAGTTCTTC	CSAGLNEQFF
-	TRBV2	-	TRBJ2-3	TGTGCCAGCAGGAGATGGGATACGCAGTATTTT	CASRRWDTQYF
TRBD1	TRBV5-5	-	TRBJ2-2	TGTGCCAGCAGCGCTCCCGGACAGGGGAGTTTAACCGGGGAGCTGTTTTTT	CASSAPGQGSLTGELFF
-	TRBV10-3	-	TRBJ1-5	TGTGCCAGCAGTCCCCCCGGCCAGCCCCAGCATTTT	CASSPPGQPQHF
TRBD2	TRBV5-1	many	TRBJ2-2	TGCGCCAGCAGGTGGAGTAGCGGGAGCCCGAACACCGGGGAGCTGTTTTTT	CASRWSSGSPNTGELFF
-	TRBV7-3	-	TRBJ2-3	TGTGCCAGCAGCTTCGAGGGGGGAACAGATACGCAGTATTTT	CASSFEGGTDTQYF
-	TRBV13	-	TRBJ1-3	TGTGCCAGCAGCTTAAATCGAGGAGCTGGAAACACCATATATTTT	CASSLNRGAGNTIYF
-	TRBV4-1	-	TRBJ2-5	TGCGCCAGCAGCATTCGTGGGGAGACCCAGTACTTC	CASSIRGETQYF
-	TRBV7-3	-	TRBJ2-2	TGTGCCAGCAGCTTAGACGGGCCGAACACCGGGGAGCTGTTTTTT	CASSLDGPNTGELFF
TRBD2	TRBV7-2	-	TRBJ2-7	TGTGCCAGCAGCCCTCCCGGACTAGCGGGAACCCACGAGCAGTACTTC	CASSPPGLAGTHEQYF
-	TRBV5-1	-	TRBJ2-5	TGCGCCAGCAGCTTGGCTGTCTTCGCGGCCGATACGCTTTCACGGGAGACCCAGTACTTC	CASSLAVFAADTLSRETQYF
TRBD1	TRBV5-1	once	TRBJ1-1	TGCGCCAGCAGCGGGGACAGGAACACTGAAGCTTTCTTT	CASSGDRNTEAFF
TRBD1	TRBV28	-	TRBJ1-2	TGTGCCGTGGAGGTAGGGGGCATTGGCTATGGCTACACCTTC	CAVEVGGIGYGYTF
-	TRBV25-1	many	TRBJ1-2	TGTGCCAGCAGTCCCCAAGGGACAACCCGGAAAAATGGCTACACCTTC	CASSPQGTTRKNGYTF
-	TRBV5-4	-	TRBJ2-2	TGTGCCAGCAGCTTGGCGGGTGGCACCGGGGAGCTGTTTTTT	CASSLAGGTGELFF
-	TRBV6-4	-	TRBJ2-2	TGTGCCAGCAGTGTCCCCCGGTTGGGGGTCGGTGCGAACACCGGGGAGCTGTTTTTT	CASSVPRLGVGANTGELFF
-	TRBV11-2	-	TRBJ2-1	TGTGCCAGCAGCCATACGGGGTTGGGGGATGAGCAGTTCTTC	CASSHTGLGDEQFF
-	TRBV27	-	TRBJ1-5	TGTGCCAGCAGTTTATATGTGTCAACCTCTAGCAATCAGCCCCAGCATTTT	CASSLYVSTSSNQPQHF